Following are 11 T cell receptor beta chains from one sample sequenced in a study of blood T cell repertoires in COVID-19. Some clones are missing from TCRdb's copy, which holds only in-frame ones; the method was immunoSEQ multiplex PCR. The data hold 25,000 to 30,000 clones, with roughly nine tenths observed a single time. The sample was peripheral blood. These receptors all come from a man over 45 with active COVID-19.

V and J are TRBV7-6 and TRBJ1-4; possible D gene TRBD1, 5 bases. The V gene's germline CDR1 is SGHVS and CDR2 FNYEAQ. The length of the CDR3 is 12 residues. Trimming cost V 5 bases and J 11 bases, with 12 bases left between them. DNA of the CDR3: TGTGCCAGCAGCCCCGACAGATTGAAACTGTTTTTT. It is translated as CASSPDRLKLFF.

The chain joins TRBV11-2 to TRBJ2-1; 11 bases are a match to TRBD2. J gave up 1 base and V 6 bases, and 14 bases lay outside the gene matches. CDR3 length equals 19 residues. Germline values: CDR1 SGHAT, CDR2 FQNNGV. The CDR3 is CASSLSETSGIQSYNEQFF. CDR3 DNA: TGTGCCAGCAGTTTATCAGAGACTAGCGGGATCCAATCCTACAATGAGCAGTTCTTC.

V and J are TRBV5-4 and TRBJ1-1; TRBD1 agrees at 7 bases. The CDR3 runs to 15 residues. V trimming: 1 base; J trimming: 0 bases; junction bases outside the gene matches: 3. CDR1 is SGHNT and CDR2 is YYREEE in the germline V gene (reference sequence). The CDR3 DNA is TGTGCCAGCAGCTTGCCAACAGGGGTGAACACTGAAGCTTTCTTT. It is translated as CASSLPTGVNTEAFF.

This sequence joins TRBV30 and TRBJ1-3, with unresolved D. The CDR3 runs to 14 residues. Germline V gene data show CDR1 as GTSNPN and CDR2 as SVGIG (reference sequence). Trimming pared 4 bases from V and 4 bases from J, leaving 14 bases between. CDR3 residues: CAWTATGEGNTIYF. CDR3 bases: TGTGCCTGGACGGCCACCGGGGAAGGAAACACCATATATTTT.

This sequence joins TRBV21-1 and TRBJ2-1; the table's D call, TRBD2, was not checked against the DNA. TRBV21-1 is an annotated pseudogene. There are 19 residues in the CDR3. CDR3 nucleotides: TGTGCCAGCAGCAAAGCAGGGGGGACTAGCGGGAGGAAATACAATGAGCAGTTCTTC. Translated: CASSKAGGTSGRKYNEQFF.

CDR3 in amino acids: CASRSAGGVETQYF. The CDR3 nucleotides are TGTGCCAGCAGGTCGGCGGGAGGTGTGGAGACCCAGTACTTC. V and J are TRBV25-1 and TRBJ2-5, with TRBD2 identical over 8 bases. The V gene end was trimmed by 6 bases and the J gene end by 5 bases; junction bases not matched to a gene: 8. From germline, CDR1 is MGHDK and CDR2 SYGVNS. CDR3 size: 14 residues.

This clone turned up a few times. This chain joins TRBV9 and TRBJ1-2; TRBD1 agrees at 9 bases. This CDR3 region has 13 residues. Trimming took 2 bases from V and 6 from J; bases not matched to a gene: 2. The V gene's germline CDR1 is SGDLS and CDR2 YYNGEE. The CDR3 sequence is CASSVGQGHGYTF. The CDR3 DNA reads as TGTGCCAGCAGCGTCGGACAGGGGCATGGCTACACCTTC.

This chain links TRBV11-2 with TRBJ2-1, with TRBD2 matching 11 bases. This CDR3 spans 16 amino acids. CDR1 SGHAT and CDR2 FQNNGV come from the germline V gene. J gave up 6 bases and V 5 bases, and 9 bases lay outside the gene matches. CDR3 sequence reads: CASSPRTSGWGNEQFF. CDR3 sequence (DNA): TGTGCCAGCAGCCCCCGGACTAGCGGGTGGGGCAATGAGCAGTTCTTC.

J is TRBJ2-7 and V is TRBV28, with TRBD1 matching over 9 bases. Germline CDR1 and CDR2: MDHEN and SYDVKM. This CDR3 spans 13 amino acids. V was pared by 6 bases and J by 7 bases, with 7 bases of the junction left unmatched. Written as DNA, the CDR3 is TGTGCCAGCAGATCCACCGGGACAGGGGAGCAGTACTTC. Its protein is CASRSTGTGEQYF.

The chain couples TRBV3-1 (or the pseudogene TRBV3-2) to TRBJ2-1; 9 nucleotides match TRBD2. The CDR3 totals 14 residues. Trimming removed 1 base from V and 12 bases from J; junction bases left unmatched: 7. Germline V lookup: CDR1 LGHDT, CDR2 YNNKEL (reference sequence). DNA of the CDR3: TGTGCCAGCAGCCAAGGCGGGGCTAGCGGGACGCAGTTCTTC. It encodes CASSQGGASGTQFF.

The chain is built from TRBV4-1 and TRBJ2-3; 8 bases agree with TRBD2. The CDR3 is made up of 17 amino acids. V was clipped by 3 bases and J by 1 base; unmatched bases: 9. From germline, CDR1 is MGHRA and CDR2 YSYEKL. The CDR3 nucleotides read TGCGCCAGCAGCCAGCCCCCTCGGGGGGGTGGCACAGATACGCAGTATTTT. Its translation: CASSQPPRGGGTDTQYF.